One sample yielded the 26 T cell receptor beta chains listed below, sequenced in a study of blood T cell repertoires in COVID-19. Clones were read by immunoSEQ multiplex PCR, and TCRdb kept only the in-frame ones, dropping some. The table includes 150,000 to 200,000 clones, around 80% detected once. Sequencing input: peripheral blood. The receptors shown here come from a man aged 70 or older with active or convalescent COVID-19.

V usage is TRBV7-9 and J usage is TRBJ1-1, with D possibly being TRBD1 (6 bases). In germline, CDR1 is SEHNR, CDR2 FQNEAQ (reference sequence). This CDR3 has 13 amino acids. Trimming cost V 4 bases and J 6 bases, with 12 bases left between them. The CDR3: CASSSLGAAEAFF. The CDR3 region has the DNA TGTGCCAGCAGCTCGTTGGGGGCAGCTGAAGCTTTCTTT.

V gene TRBV3-1 (or the pseudogene TRBV3-2) combines with J gene TRBJ2-7, with TRBD2 matching 9 bases. V trimming: 3 bases; J trimming: 0 bases; junction bases outside the gene matches: 0. Germline assignment: CDR1 LGHDT and CDR2 YNNKEL (reference sequence). The CDR3 consists of 14 residues. The CDR3 sequence is CASSHSGSSYEQYF. CDR3 sequence (DNA): TGTGCCAGCAGCCATAGCGGGAGCTCCTACGAGCAGTACTTC.

V usage is TRBV27 and J usage is TRBJ1-1; possibly TRBD1 for D (6 bases). Germline V CDR1 and CDR2: MNHEY, SMNVEV (reference sequence). The length of the CDR3 is 13 residues. V gave up 11 bases and J gave up 0 bases, with 13 bases separating them. CDR3 sequence (DNA): TGTGCCGCATTTACAGGGATGAACACTGAAGCTTTCTTT. Translating it yields CAAFTGMNTEAFF.

The chain links TRBV29-1 to TRBJ2-5, with D perhaps matching TRBD2 (6 bases). This CDR3 region has 13 residues. The V gene's germline CDR1 is SQVTM and CDR2 ANQGSEA. V lost 7 bases to trimming and J lost 1 base, with 13 bases between them. CDR3 loop: CSAGRGIQETQYF. The DNA of the CDR3 is TGCAGCGCTGGGCGGGGCATCCAAGAGACCCAGTACTTC.

This chain links TRBV7-7 with TRBJ2-1; TRBD2 might be the D (5 bases). Germline assignment: CDR1 SSHAT and CDR2 FNYEAQ (reference sequence). The length of the CDR3 is 15 residues. V gave up 0 bases and J gave up 9 bases, with 15 bases separating them. The CDR3 bases are TGTGCCAGCAGCTTAGCGCAGTCCCGGGGTGGTGAGCAGTTCTTC. Translating it yields CASSLAQSRGGEQFF.

The CDR3 DNA follows: TGTGCCAGCAGTGATGGTGGGGGCGCTCGGGATGGCTACACCTTC. Its protein is CASSDGGGARDGYTF. The chain couples TRBV25-1 to TRBJ1-2; tentatively, D is TRBD1 (6 bases). There are 15 residues in the CDR3. Trimming removed 3 bases at V and 6 bases at J, with 17 bases between. Looked up from germline, CDR1 is MGHDK and CDR2 is SYGVNS.

The rearrangement joins TRBV10-3 to TRBJ2-7; 11 positions match TRBD2. J lost 5 bases, V lost 4 bases, and 7 bases had no gene match. CDR1 and CDR2 from the germline V gene are ENHRY and SYGVKD. There are 15 residues in the CDR3. CDR3 region: CAISAATSGEDEQYF. The CDR3 region has the DNA TGTGCCATCAGTGCTGCGACTAGCGGGGAGGACGAGCAGTACTTC.

There are a few counts of this clone. The chain recombines TRBV7-6 with TRBJ1-1, with a weak D call TRBD1 (6 bases). In germline, CDR1 is SGHVS, CDR2 FNYEAQ. This CDR3 contains 16 residues. Trimming left V 1 base short and J 5 bases short, with 17 bases between. CDR3 in amino acids: CASSLVGDRRGTEAFF. The DNA for the CDR3 is TGTGCCAGCAGCTTAGTAGGGGACCGAAGGGGGACTGAAGCTTTCTTT.

V usage is TRBV12-3 or TRBV12-4 and J usage is TRBJ1-4; D is ambiguous. Trimming took off 5 bases at V and 7 bases at J, with 11 bases between the two ends. The CDR3 has 13 residues. The CDR3 DNA sequence: TGTGCCAGCAGTGTAGGAACAAGTGAAAAACTGTTTTTT. Its translation: CASSVGTSEKLFF.

This chain links TRBV28 with TRBJ1-2, with TRBD1 matching 12 bases. From germline, CDR1 is MDHEN and CDR2 SYDVKM. The CDR3 is 17 residues long. J gave up 4 bases and V 4 bases, and 10 bases lay outside the gene matches. The CDR3 DNA reads TGTGCCAGCAGTTACACCACCCCGGGACAGGGGGCCTATGGCTACACCTTC. Amino acid sequence: CASSYTTPGQGAYGYTF.

The V call is TRBV30, the J call TRBJ1-2; no firm D call. This CDR3 spans 13 amino acids. V was pared by 0 bases and J by 8 bases, with 13 bases between. The V gene's germline CDR1 is GTSNPN and CDR2 SVGIG (reference sequence). CDR3 sequence reads: CAWSVPWAGGYTF. DNA for the CDR3: TGTGCCTGGAGTGTACCCTGGGCGGGGGGCTACACCTTC. Full variable domain (outside the CDR3, taken from reference TRBV30 and TRBJ1-2): SQTIHQWPATLVQPVGSPLSLECTVEGTSNPNLYWYRQAAGRGLQLLFYSVGIGQISSEVPQNLSASRPQDRQFILSSKKLLLSDSGFYLCAWSVPWAGGYTFGSGTRLTVV.

This clone was observed once. The chain carries TRBV19 and TRBJ2-5; TRBD1 matches 9 bases. The CDR3 spans 14 residues. V dropped 4 bases and J dropped 3; count of bases not matched to a gene: 3. Germline CDR1 is LNHDA and CDR2 is SQIVND (reference sequence). The CDR3 sequence is CASSTGQGEETQYF. The DNA for the CDR3 is TGTGCCAGTAGTACGGGACAGGGAGAAGAGACCCAGTACTTC.

This chain joins TRBV7-8 and TRBJ2-3; 8 nucleotides match TRBD2. Germline lookup yields CDR1 SGHVS and CDR2 FQNEAQ. CDR3 length: 16 residues. With 4 bases clipped from V and 0 bases from J, the junction kept 6 bases outside the gene matches. The CDR3 is CASSSAGGPSTDTQYF. CDR3 nucleotides: TGTGCCAGCAGCTCCGCGGGAGGCCCTAGCACAGATACGCAGTATTTT. Filled out from reference TRBV7-8 and TRBJ2-3, the complete variable domain reads GAGVSQSPRYKVAKRGQDVALRCDPISGHVSLFWYQQALGQGPEFLTYFQNEAQLDKSGLPSDRFFAERPEGSVSTLKIQRTQQEDSAVYLCASSSAGGPSTDTQYFGPGTRLTVL.

This sequence joins TRBV4-1 and TRBJ1-4; D may be TRBD1 (5 bases). The CDR3 is made up of 13 amino acids. V was pared by 2 bases and J by 7 bases, with 8 bases between. Germline V gene sequence: CDR1 MGHRA, CDR2 YSYEKL. The CDR3 region is CASSQRGGEKLFF. The CDR3 DNA reads TGCGCCAGCAGCCAACGGGGGGGTGAAAAACTGTTTTTT.

V usage is TRBV5-5 and J usage is TRBJ2-7, with a tentative D call TRBD1 (5 bases). The CDR3 has 15 amino acids. V lost 0 bases and J lost 2, with 12 bases in between. Germline assignment: CDR1 SGHKS and CDR2 YYEKEE (reference sequence). DNA for the CDR3: TGTGCCAGCAGCTTGGGGTGGGGCAGGGCCTACGAGCAGTACTTC. Translation: CASSLGWGRAYEQYF.

The chain links TRBV18 to TRBJ1-4; D gene ambiguous. This CDR3 is 17 amino acids long. Trimming took 8 bases from V and 3 from J, leaving 22 bases between them. Germline CDR1 and CDR2: KGHSH and LQKENI. CDR3 in DNA: TGTGCCAGCACTCCCGCGGGGTATTCGGTTGCTAATGAAAAACTGTTTTTT. Residues: CASTPAGYSVANEKLFF.

The chain uses TRBV5-1 and TRBJ2-6; maybe TRBD1 (5 bases). CDR1 is SGHRS and CDR2 is YFSETQ in the germline V gene. Trimming shortened V by 9 bases and J by 0 bases, and 13 bases separated the two germline ends. This CDR3 comprises 15 residues. Here the CDR3 reads CATQTVPSGANVLTF. The CDR3 DNA reads TGCGCCACCCAGACAGTACCCTCTGGGGCCAACGTCCTGACTTTC. The whole variable domain, remainder taken from reference TRBV5-1 and TRBJ2-6, is KAGVTQTPRYLIKTRGQQVTLSCSPISGHRSVSWYQQTPGQGLQFLFEYFSETQRNKGNFPGRFSGRQFSNSRSEMNVSTLELGDSALYLCATQTVPSGANVLTFGAGSRLTVL.

This clone was observed at least ten times. V gene TRBV5-5 combines with J gene TRBJ1-2; possible D gene TRBD1, 6 bases. The germline gives CDR1 SGHKS, CDR2 YYEKEE (reference sequence). The V end lost 4 bases, the J end lost 2 bases, and 12 bases lay between the germline ends. The CDR3 is 14 amino acids. The CDR3 DNA follows: TGTGCCAGCAGCCGGCAAGGACAGAACTATGGCTACACCTTC. Translating gives CASSRQGQNYGYTF. Using reference TRBV5-5 and TRBJ1-2 for the parts outside the CDR3, the full variable domain is DAGVTQSPTHLIKTRGQQVTLRCSPISGHKSVSWYQQVLGQGPQFIFQYYEKEERGRGNFPDRFSARQFPNYSSELNVNALLLGDSALYLCASSRQGQNYGYTFGSGTRLTVV.

The rearrangement joins TRBV6-5 to TRBJ1-5, with D hard to call. Trimming cost V 0 bases and J 9 bases, with 12 bases left between them. This CDR3 is 14 amino acids long. Germline assignment: CDR1 MNHEY and CDR2 SVGAGI. DNA for the CDR3: TGTGCCAGCAGTTACTCGGAAGGAGTATGGCCCCAGCATTTT. It codes for CASSYSEGVWPQHF.

The chain carries TRBV18 and TRBJ1-1; perhaps TRBD1 as D (6 bases). Trimming removed 3 bases at V and 6 bases at J, with 17 bases between. CDR1 and CDR2 (germline): KGHSH, LQKENI. The CDR3 is 15 amino acids. The CDR3 DNA reads TGTGCCAGCTCACCTAACACAGCGGGGGGCCCTGAAGCTTTCTTT. It is translated as CASSPNTAGGPEAFF.

CDR3 sequence: CASSYSGQLNTEAFF. CDR3 nucleotide sequence: TGTGCCAGCAGTTACTCGGGACAGTTGAACACTGAAGCTTTCTTT. The chain links TRBV6-5 to TRBJ1-1, with 7 bases fitting TRBD1. V lost 0 bases and J lost 0; bases outside the gene matches: 1. Per the germline V gene, CDR1 is MNHEY and CDR2 is SVGAGI. The CDR3 is 15 residues long.

The V gene is TRBV5-1, the J gene TRBJ1-1; 7 nucleotides agree with TRBD1. The CDR3 totals 13 residues. V shed 4 bases and J 5 bases; nucleotides not matched to a gene: 5. Germline V gene lookup returns CDR1 SGHRS and CDR2 YFSETQ. The DNA of the CDR3 is TGCGCCAGCAGCGACGGACAGGTGACTGAAGCTTTCTTT. Translating it yields CASSDGQVTEAFF.

The CDR3 coding sequence is TGTGCCAGCTCACCGGGAGGGCTCACAGATACGCAGTATTTT. Protein: CASSPGGLTDTQYF. This chain uses TRBV18 with TRBJ2-3; TRBD2 agrees at 7 bases. The CDR3 totals 14 residues. CDR1 is KGHSH, CDR2 LQKENI, per germline. V was clipped by 3 bases and J by 2 bases; unmatched bases: 2. The variable domain in full, with the rest retrieved from reference TRBV18 and TRBJ2-3, is NAGVMQNPRHLVRRRGQEARLRCSPMKGHSHVYWYRQLPEEGLKFMVYLQKENIIDESGMPKERFSAEFPKEGPSILRIQQVVRGDSAAYFCASSPGGLTDTQYFGPGTRLTVL.

The chain combines TRBV2 with TRBJ1-1; D remains ambiguous. CDR3 length: 14 amino acids. The germline CDR1 and CDR2 sequences are SNHLY and FYNNEI. Trimming pared 6 bases from V and 0 bases from J, leaving 11 bases between. CDR3 residues: CASRREWMNTEAFF. CDR3 coding DNA: TGTGCCAGCAGGCGGGAGTGGATGAACACTGAAGCTTTCTTT.

This chain links TRBV3-1 (or the pseudogene TRBV3-2) with TRBJ1-2, with TRBD1 matching 7 bases. The CDR3 totals 17 residues. J gave up 0 bases and V 2 bases, and 9 bases lay outside the gene matches. Germline V gene data show CDR1 as LGHDT and CDR2 as YNNKEL (reference sequence). The CDR3 DNA is TGTGCCAGCAGCCAACGAAGGATTCAGGGGGCTAACTATGGCTACACCTTC. This gives the protein CASSQRRIQGANYGYTF.

The rearrangement links TRBV23-1 to TRBJ1-1; no clear D gene. TRBV23-1 is given ORF status, its function remaining uncertain. This CDR3 spans 15 amino acids. With 0 bases removed from V and 3 bases from J, the gap between germline ends came to 11 bases. The CDR3 loop reads CASSQSGEVDTEAFF. The CDR3 DNA follows: TGCGCCAGCAGTCAATCAGGTGAGGTGGACACTGAAGCTTTCTTT.